What follows are 9 T cell receptor beta chains derived from one specimen sequenced in a study of T-cell reconstitution after alpha-beta-depleted transplantation in children. For TCRbeta, the library was prepared with unique molecular identifiers. Using its own MiXCR run on the PCR reads, TCRdb lists one record per CDR3 protein. The table lists 550,000 to 600,000 distinct CDR3 sequences, under 30% of them singletons. Sequenced here: PBMCs, mostly from graft donor cells, sampled 360 days after TCRalphabeta/CD19-depleted stem cell transplant. The receptor set was obtained from a boy younger than two who had a stem cell transplant for acute myeloid leukemia, so the T cells may come from the graft donor.

V gene TRBV11-2 combines with J gene TRBJ2-5; 10 positions agree with TRBD1. Trimming took 5 bases from V and 0 from J; bases not matched to a gene: 12. Germline CDR1 and CDR2: SGHAT and FQNNGV. The CDR3 has 18 residues. Written as DNA, the CDR3 is TGTGCCAGCAGCCATGGGACAGGGGAATCCATTTACCAAGAGACCCAGTACTTC. Amino acid sequence: CASSHGTGESIYQETQYF. The full variable domain, completed using reference TRBV11-2 and TRBJ2-5, is EAGVAQSPRYKIIEKRQSVAFWCNPISGHATLYWYQQILGQGPKLLIQFQNNGVVDDSQLPKDRFSAERLKGVDSTLKIQPAKLEDSAVYLCASSHGTGESIYQETQYFGPGTRLLVL.

This clonotype occurred a few times. The V call is TRBV5-1, the J call TRBJ1-1; tentatively, D is TRBD1 (5 bases). Germline V CDR1 and CDR2: SGHRS, YFSETQ. The CDR3 is 16 amino acids. V lost 1 base and J lost 1, with 14 bases in between. The CDR3: CASSLRGRDPNTEAFF. The CDR3 region has the DNA TGCGCCAGCAGCTTGAGGGGACGGGACCCGAACACTGAAGCTTTCTTT. The variable domain in full, completed from reference TRBV5-1 and TRBJ1-1, reads KAGVTQTPRYLIKTRGQQVTLSCSPISGHRSVSWYQQTPGQGLQFLFEYFSETQRNKGNFPGRFSGRQFSNSRSEMNVSTLELGDSALYLCASSLRGRDPNTEAFFGQGTRLTVV.

This clonotype has at least ten counts. This chain links TRBV12-3 or TRBV12-4 with TRBJ2-1, with 10 bases fitting TRBD2. Germline trimming cut 1 base from V and 8 bases from J; bases unmatched to any gene: 11. The CDR3 loop spans 17 amino acids. In DNA form, the CDR3 reads TGTGCCAGCAGTTTAGAGTGGCTAGCGGGGGCCACACATGAGCAGTTCTTC. It is translated as CASSLEWLAGATHEQFF.

The V gene is TRBV28, the J gene TRBJ2-2; tentative D call: TRBD1 (5 bases). The V end was cut by 10 bases, the J end by 6 bases, with 24 bases between. CDR1 and CDR2 (germline): MDHEN, SYDVKM. The length of the CDR3 is 16 residues. CDR3 DNA sequence: TGTGCCATTAAGGACACGTTACGATCGAGGTCCGGGGAGCTGTTTTTT. Translation: CAIKDTLRSRSGELFF. The full variable domain, completed using reference TRBV28 and TRBJ2-2, is DVKVTQSSRYLVKRTGEKVFLECVQDMDHENMFWYRQDPGLGLRLIYFSYDVKMKEKGDIPEGYSVSREKKERFSLILESASTNQTSMYLCAIKDTLRSRSGELFFGEGSRLTVL.

The chain joins TRBV6-5 to TRBJ2-1; 11 bases fit TRBD2. Trimming at V came to 6 bases and at J to 8 bases, leaving 9 bases not matched to a gene. CDR3 size: 15 residues. Per germline, CDR1 MNHEY and CDR2 SVGAGI. The CDR3 is CASRPLAGANDEQFF. CDR3 sequence (DNA): TGTGCCAGCAGGCCACTAGCGGGGGCTAACGATGAGCAGTTCTTC.

This clonotype was seen a handful of times. The CDR3 reads CASSDGGRQYF. The CDR3 region has the DNA TGTGCCAGCAGCGATGGGGGTAGGCAGTACTTC. This chain links TRBV6-5 with TRBJ2-7; the D call may be TRBD1 or TRBD2 (5 bases each). Germline lookup yields CDR1 MNHEY and CDR2 SVGAGI. The CDR3 contains 11 residues. Trimming cost V 6 bases and J 9 bases, with 12 bases left between them.

V is TRBV20-1 and J is TRBJ1-2; maybe TRBD1 (5 bases). This CDR3 is built from 14 residues. Germline CDR1 is DFQATT and CDR2 is SNEGSKA (reference sequence). Trimming removed 0 bases at V and 3 bases at J, with 11 bases between. In DNA, the CDR3 is TGCAGTGCTAGAGATCACAGGCCCTACTATGGCTACACCTTC. The encoded protein is CSARDHRPYYGYTF.

In its sample, this clonotype was seen a few times. V gene TRBV7-2 combines with J gene TRBJ2-5; 7 positions match TRBD2. Germline V gene sequence: CDR1 SGHTA, CDR2 FQGNSA. The CDR3 sequence is 14 residues long. After removal of 5 bases from V and 5 bases from J, the junction contained 8 bases not matched to a gene. CDR3 residues: CASSASGTGETQYF. CDR3 nucleotides: TGTGCCAGCAGCGCCAGCGGGACCGGGGAGACCCAGTACTTC.

This clonotype was detected only a few times. This chain uses TRBV6-1 with TRBJ2-7, with 7 bases that match TRBD1. The CDR3 length is 13 residues. Germline CDR1 reads MNHNS; CDR2 reads SASEGT. After removal of 5 bases from V and 5 bases from J, the junction contained 6 bases not matched to a gene. CDR3 region: CASSNTGAHEQYF. The CDR3 DNA follows: TGTGCCAGCAGTAATACAGGGGCCCACGAGCAGTACTTC.